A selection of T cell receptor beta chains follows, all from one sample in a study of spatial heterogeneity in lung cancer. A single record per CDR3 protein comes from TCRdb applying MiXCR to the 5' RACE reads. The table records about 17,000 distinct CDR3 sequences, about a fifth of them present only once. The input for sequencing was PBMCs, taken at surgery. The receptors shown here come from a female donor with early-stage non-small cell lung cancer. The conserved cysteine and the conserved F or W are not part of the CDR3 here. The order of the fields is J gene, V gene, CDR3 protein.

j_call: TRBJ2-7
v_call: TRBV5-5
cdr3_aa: ASSLETSGRATYEQY

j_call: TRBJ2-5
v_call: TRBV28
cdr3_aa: ASSGTGDPQETQY

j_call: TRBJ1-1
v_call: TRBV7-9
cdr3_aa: ASRRYHTEAF

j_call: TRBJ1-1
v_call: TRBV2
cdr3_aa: ASSARANTEAF

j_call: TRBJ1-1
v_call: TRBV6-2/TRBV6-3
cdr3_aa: ASSPSGQGDTEAF

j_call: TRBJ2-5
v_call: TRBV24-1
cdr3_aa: ATSGASGVPQETQY

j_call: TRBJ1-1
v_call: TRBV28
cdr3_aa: ASSVGLNPEAF

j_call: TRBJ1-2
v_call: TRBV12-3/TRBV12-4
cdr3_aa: ASSLTENYGYT

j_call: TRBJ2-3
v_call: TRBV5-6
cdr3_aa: ASSLVSGSITDTQY

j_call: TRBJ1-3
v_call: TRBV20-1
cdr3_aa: SARVSGGTTIY

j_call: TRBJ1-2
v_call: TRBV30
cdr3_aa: AWSPYGTAYGYT

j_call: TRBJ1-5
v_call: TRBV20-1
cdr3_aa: SARRGLKDQPQH

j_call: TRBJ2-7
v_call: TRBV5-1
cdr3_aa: ASSYSGVGGEQY

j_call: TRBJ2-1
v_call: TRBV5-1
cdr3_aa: ASSYGQVNEQF

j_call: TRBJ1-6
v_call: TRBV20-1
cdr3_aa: SATDPGSYNSPLH

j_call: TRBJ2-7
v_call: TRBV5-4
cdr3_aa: ASSLDSLSHEQY

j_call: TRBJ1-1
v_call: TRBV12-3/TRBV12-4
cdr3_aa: ASRMGQGGTEAF

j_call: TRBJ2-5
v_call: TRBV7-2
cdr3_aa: ASSARGQETQY

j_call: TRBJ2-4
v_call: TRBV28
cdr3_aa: ASAELVAKNIQY

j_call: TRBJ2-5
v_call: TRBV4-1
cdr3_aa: ASSRTSQGGETQY

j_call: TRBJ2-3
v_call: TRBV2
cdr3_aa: ASKKLAGDTDTQY

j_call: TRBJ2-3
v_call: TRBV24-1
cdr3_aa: ATSVEGTDTQY

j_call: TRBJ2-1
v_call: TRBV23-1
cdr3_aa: ASRKIYSGRATPYSDNEQF

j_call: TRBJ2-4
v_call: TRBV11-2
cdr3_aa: ASSLGRQENAKNIQY

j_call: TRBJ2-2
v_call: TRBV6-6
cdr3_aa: ASSWVTGELF

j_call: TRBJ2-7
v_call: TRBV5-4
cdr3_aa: ASSLRPSSPYEQY

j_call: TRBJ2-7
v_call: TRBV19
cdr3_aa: ASSIVGAGEQY

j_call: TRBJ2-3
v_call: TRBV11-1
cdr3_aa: ASRRDSSTDTQY

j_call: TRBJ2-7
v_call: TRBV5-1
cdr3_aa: ASSYRDSSYEQY

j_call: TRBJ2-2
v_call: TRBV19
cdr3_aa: ASVGTGWSGELF

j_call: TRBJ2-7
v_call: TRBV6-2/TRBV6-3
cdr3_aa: ASSYAGESEQY

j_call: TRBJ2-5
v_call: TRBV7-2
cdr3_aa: ASSPSGLAVQETQY

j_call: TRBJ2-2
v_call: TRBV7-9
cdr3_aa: ASSLVPTGELF

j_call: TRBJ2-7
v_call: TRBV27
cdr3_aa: ASSRGWGLTYEQY

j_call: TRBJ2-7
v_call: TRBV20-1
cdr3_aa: SARADRHRGEQY

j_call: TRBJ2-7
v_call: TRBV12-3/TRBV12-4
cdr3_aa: ASSRTRDSSYEQY

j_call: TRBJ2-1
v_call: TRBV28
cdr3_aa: ASSSPRGGGPVFEQF

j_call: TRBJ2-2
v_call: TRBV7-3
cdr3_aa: ASSLTGTGGSGELF

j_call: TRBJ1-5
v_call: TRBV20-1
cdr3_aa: SAGTGAHGEPQH

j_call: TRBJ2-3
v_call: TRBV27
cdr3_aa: ASSSRRRTSHDTQY

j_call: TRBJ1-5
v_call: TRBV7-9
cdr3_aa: ASSLTAAGNQPQH

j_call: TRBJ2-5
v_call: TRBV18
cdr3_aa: ASSPPGETQY

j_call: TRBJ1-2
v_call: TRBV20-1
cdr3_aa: SASKSGFDGYT

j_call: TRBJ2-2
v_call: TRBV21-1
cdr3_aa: ASSSRDRGMAGELF

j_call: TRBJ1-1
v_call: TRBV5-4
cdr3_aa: ASSLGGTGEAF

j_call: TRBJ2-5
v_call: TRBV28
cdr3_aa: ASSPPWGSGGQETQY

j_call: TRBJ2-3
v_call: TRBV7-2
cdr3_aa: ASSFLGADTQY

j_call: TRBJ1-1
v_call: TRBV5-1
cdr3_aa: ASSFEMNTEAF

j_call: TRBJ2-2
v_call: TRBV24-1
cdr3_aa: ATSDPRWGNTGELF

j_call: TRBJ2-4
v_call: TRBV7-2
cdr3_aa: ASSLEARRPKNIQY

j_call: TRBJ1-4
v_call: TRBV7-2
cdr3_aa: ASSFYGSNEKLF